The following is a TCR beta chain sequence with its context. As every portion of the isolated RNA was reverse transcribed, the sequencing read expressed TCRB transcripts. Samples of naive, central memory and regulatory T cells yielded a mean of around 3.8 million reads. Libraries were prepared by immunoSEQ multiplex PCR; TCRdb keeps only in-frame clonotypes and omits some of them. The data show approximately 250,000 clones, 12% to 15% seen once. The sample comes from a study of beta chain features in type 1 diabetes. Germline V gene lookup returns CDR1 SGHRS and CDR2 YFSETQ. The CDR3 loop spans 14 amino acids. V was pared by 6 bases and J by 6 bases, with 18 bases between.

This chain links TRBV5-1 with TRBJ1-1; no clear D gene. This clonotype was obtained from a woman aged 40 to 50 in good health. What was sequenced was naive CD4+ T cells from blood. CDR3 region: CASKLGGFSAEAFF. CDR3 in DNA: TGCGCCAGCAAATTGGGAGGGTTCTCGGCTGAAGCTTTCTTT.